This is a list of T cell receptor beta chains from one sample in a study of blood T cell repertoires in COVID-19. The protocol was immunoSEQ multiplex PCR, while the TCRdb copy is restricted to in-frame clones and leaves out a portion. The table lists about 180,000 clones, over 75% of them singletons. The sequenced material came from peripheral blood. The receptors shown here come from a man between 65 and 85 years old with active or convalescent COVID-19. Each CDR3 is given with its conserved first and last residue. The D gene is left open where the match is weak. The size field is filled for only some rows; it gives once, few, many or a size class.

TRBD1,TRBV10-3,TRBJ2-7,.,CATLGNIGQGATYEQYF,TGTGCCACCCTAGGGAATATCGGGCAGGGGGCCACCTACGAGCAGTACTTC
TRBD2,TRBV19,TRBJ2-2,.,CASSPSALGGGELFF,TGTGCCAGTAGTCCCAGCGCTTTGGGAGGGGGGGAGCTGTTTTTT
.,TRBV5-1,TRBJ1-1,.,CASSREVGGTEAFF,TGCGCCAGCAGCCGGGAAGTTGGGGGGACTGAAGCTTTCTTT
.,TRBV27,TRBJ2-3,few,CASSSADTDTQYF,TGTGCCAGCAGTTCCGCGGACACAGATACGCAGTATTTT
.,TRBV9,TRBJ1-1,.,CASSSLQGGDTEAFF,TGTGCCAGCAGCTCCCTACAGGGAGGGGACACTGAAGCTTTCTTT
TRBD2,TRBV10-3,TRBJ2-1,once,CAISPNGGSNEQFF,TGTGCCATCAGCCCAAACGGGGGGTCTAATGAGCAGTTCTTC
TRBD2,TRBV3-1/TRBV3-2,TRBJ2-3,.,CASSPGGLRTDTQYF,TGTGCCAGCAGCCCGGGGGGGCTCCGCACAGATACGCAGTATTTT
.,TRBV7-2,TRBJ2-3,.,CASVDERGGTFHSDTQYF,TGTGCCAGCGTCGATGAGAGGGGCGGGACCTTCCATTCAGATACGCAGTATTTT
TRBD1,TRBV24-1,TRBJ2-1,.,CATSDHNRGSYNEQFF,TGTGCCACCAGTGATCATAACAGGGGATCCTACAATGAGCAGTTCTTC
TRBD1,TRBV28,TRBJ1-1,.,CASSSGTGLNTEAFF,TGTGCCAGCAGTTCTGGGACAGGGTTGAACACTGAAGCTTTCTTT
TRBD2,TRBV2,TRBJ2-2,.,CASRLAGGTGTGELFF,TGTGCCAGCAGACTAGCGGGAGGCACGGGCACCGGGGAGCTGTTTTTT
.,TRBV19,TRBJ2-1,.,CASSSGTSTYNEQFF,TGTGCCAGTAGTAGCGGGACTTCCACCTACAATGAGCAGTTCTTC
.,TRBV5-1,TRBJ1-1,.,CASSLIQGRTNTEAFF,TGCGCCAGCAGCTTGATACAGGGTCGCACGAACACTGAAGCTTTCTTT
.,TRBV5-8,TRBJ1-3,once,CATQDSFSGNTIYF,TGTGCCACACAGGACAGCTTCTCTGGAAACACCATATATTTT
TRBD2,TRBV10-3,TRBJ2-3,.,CAISESTSGRTDTQYF,TGTGCCATCAGTGAGTCGACTAGCGGGAGGACAGATACGCAGTATTTT
TRBD2,TRBV5-6,TRBJ2-1,.,CASSLTSGAFYNEQFF,TGTGCCAGCAGCTTGACTAGCGGGGCCTTCTACAATGAGCAGTTCTTC
TRBD1,TRBV6-5,TRBJ1-2,few,CASRLGQGDGYTF,TGTGCCAGCAGACTCGGACAGGGAGATGGCTACACCTTC
.,TRBV2,TRBJ2-3,.,CASGGGAQGTDTQYF,TGTGCCAGCGGGGGGGGCGCTCAAGGCACAGATACGCAGTATTTT
TRBD2,TRBV7-2,TRBJ2-1,.,CASTPPLAGSYEQFF,TGTGCCAGCACCCCTCCCCTAGCGGGGAGTTATGAGCAGTTCTTC
TRBD1,TRBV18,TRBJ2-7,.,CASSLQPQGQGASDEQYF,TGTGCCAGCTCTCTGCAACCCCAAGGACAGGGGGCTTCGGACGAGCAGTACTTC
.,TRBV7-2,TRBJ2-7,many,CASSSLGGQENPYEQYF,TGTGCCAGCAGCTCCTTGGGGGGGCAGGAGAACCCCTACGAGCAGTACTTC
.,TRBV18,TRBJ2-5,.,CASSPLPSGAETQYF,TGTGCCAGCTCACCACTGCCCTCAGGGGCGGAGACCCAGTACTTC
TRBD1,TRBV7-2,TRBJ2-2,.,CASNPGQPNTGELFF,TGTGCCAGCAACCCGGGACAGCCGAACACCGGGGAGCTGTTTTTT